The rows below give T cell receptor beta chains drawn from one sample of a study of T cells in localized non-small cell lung cancer. Clones were sequenced by immunoSEQ multiplex PCR, and TCRdb holds only the in-frame ones, with some missing. There are over 25,000 clones in the sample; around 92% occur only once, and 2.1% lies in the top ten. The source material was peripheral blood, sampled before any cancer treatment. These receptors all come from a female donor older than 55 with stage I lung adenocarcinoma. The CDR3 runs from the conserved cysteine through the conserved F or W. Fields, in order: D gene, J gene, V gene, CDR3 length, CDR3 DNA, CDR3 protein. The D gene is left open where the match is weak.

TRBD1,TRBJ1-2,TRBV6-6,15,TGTGCCAGCAGTTGGGACAGGGGCCCAAACTATGGCTACACCTTC,CASSWDRGPNYGYTF
-,TRBJ1-2,TRBV18,13,TGTGCCAGCTCACAGGACGGGCTCTATGGCTACACCTTC,CASSQDGLYGYTF
-,TRBJ1-2,TRBV2,14,TGTGCCAGCAAGAGGGCGGATACGGTCTACGGCTACACCTTC,CASKRADTVYGYTF
TRBD1,TRBJ2-2,TRBV19,15,TGTGCCAGTAGTTTTGTTAACAGGGGCGGCGGGGAGCTGTTTTTT,CASSFVNRGGGELFF
-,TRBJ1-1,TRBV18,15,TGTGCCAGCTCACCCGGAGGGGGGGCAAACACTGAAGCTTTCTTT,CASSPGGGANTEAFF
TRBD2,TRBJ2-3,TRBV5-4,18,TGTGCCAGCAGCCCCTCTACCGGGACTAGCGGGTACACAGATACGCAGTATTTT,CASSPSTGTSGYTDTQYF
TRBD2,TRBJ2-1,TRBV2,15,TGTGCCAGCAGCAAGGCGGGGGGATCGTTGAATGAGCAGTTCTTC,CASSKAGGSLNEQFF
-,TRBJ1-4,TRBV5-5,17,TGTGCCAGCAGCTTTGGTCAGGGAGGATCGTTAGGTGAAAAACTGTTTTTT,CASSFGQGGSLGEKLFF
-,TRBJ2-1,TRBV5-1,14,TGCGCCAGCAGCTTGAAGGGCACTAACAATGAGCAGTTCTTC,CASSLKGTNNEQFF
TRBD1,TRBJ1-5,TRBV28,14,TGTGCCAGCACCTCACAGGGGATCAATCAGCCCCAGCATTTT,CASTSQGINQPQHF
-,TRBJ1-3,TRBV9,17,TGTGCCAGCAGCGTAGCTACGGTTCAGGCCAACGGAAACACCATATATTTT,CASSVATVQANGNTIYF
TRBD1,TRBJ2-5,TRBV7-9,13,TGTGCCAGCAGCTTGACAGGGCGGGCGACCCAGTACTTC,CASSLTGRATQYF
-,TRBJ1-1,TRBV13,14,TGTGCCAGCAGCTTAGGACGGGGAAACACTGAAGCTTTCTTT,CASSLGRGNTEAFF
-,TRBJ2-4,TRBV6-1,16,TGTGCCAGCAGTGAAGGGGGGTCGAGGGCCAAAAACATTCAGTACTTC,CASSEGGSRAKNIQYF